Below, 19 T cell receptor beta chains from the same sample are listed, as sequenced in a study of identical twins. Each CDR3 protein is one row after TCRdb ran MiXCR on the 5' RACE reads. The sample lists roughly 470,000 distinct CDR3 sequences, 14% seen once, with about 1% in the top ten. The sample was also reused in another study, on yellow fever vaccine responses in identical twins.

The material sequenced was CD4+ T cells sorted from blood. These receptors originate from a woman aged 18-29 years in good health.

This clonotype was counted many times. J is TRBJ1-1 and V is TRBV12-3 or TRBV12-4; D is possibly TRBD1 (6 bases). The CDR3 contains 12 residues. The V end was cut by 6 bases, the J end by 6 bases, with 11 bases between. CDR3 DNA: TGTGCCAGCAGGAGGACAGTTCCTGAAGCTTTCTTT. This encodes CASRRTVPEAFF.

This clonotype was detected a few times. This chain uses TRBV3-1 with TRBJ2-3; no definite D call. CDR3 length: 13 amino acids. Trimming removed 5 bases at V and 0 bases at J, with 6 bases between. Germline lookup yields CDR1 LGHDT and CDR2 YNNKEL (reference sequence). The CDR3 protein is CASSEISTDTQYF. As DNA, the CDR3 is TGTGCCAGCAGCGAAATTAGCACAGATACGCAGTATTTT.

The chain uses TRBV28 and TRBJ2-1; 8 bases match TRBD2. Germline trimming cut 2 bases from V and 4 bases from J; bases unmatched to any gene: 7. From germline, CDR1 is MDHEN and CDR2 SYDVKM. The CDR3 covers 16 residues. The CDR3 spells CASSLTGRASYNEQFF. DNA of the CDR3: TGTGCCAGCAGTTTAACCGGGAGGGCCTCGTACAATGAGCAGTTCTTC.

This clonotype was seen a handful of times. CDR3 sequence: CASSKRGGNTEAFF. The CDR3 DNA follows: TGTGCCAGTAGTAAACGAGGGGGGAACACTGAAGCTTTCTTT. The gene calls are TRBV19 and TRBJ1-1, with TRBD1 as a possible D gene (6 bases). This CDR3 is 14 amino acids long. The V end was cut by 4 bases, the J end by 1 base, with 10 bases between. The V gene's germline CDR1 is LNHDA and CDR2 SQIVND (reference sequence).

This clonotype has a handful of counts. This chain links TRBV5-6 with TRBJ2-3; 7 bases agree with TRBD2. The junction had 15 bases not matched to a gene; V was cut back by 4 bases and J by 7 bases. This CDR3 contains 16 residues. CDR1 is SGHDT, CDR2 YYEEEE, per germline. This CDR3 reads CASSPPGGTKTYTQYF. CDR3 nucleotides: TGTGCCAGCAGCCCACCCGGGGGGACTAAAACCTATACGCAGTATTTT.

J is TRBJ2-6 and V is TRBV2; TRBD1 matches 9 bases. From germline, CDR1 is SNHLY and CDR2 FYNNEI. This CDR3 has 18 amino acids. With V trimmed by 7 bases and J by 0 bases, 10 bases remained unmatched. The CDR3 loop is CASKGLGTGISGANVLTF. CDR3 DNA sequence: TGTGCCAGCAAGGGGTTAGGGACAGGGATCTCTGGGGCCAACGTCCTGACTTTC. The whole variable domain, remainder taken from reference TRBV2 and TRBJ2-6, is EPEVTQTPSHQVTQMGQEVILRCVPISNHLYFYWYRQILGQKVEFLVSFYNNEISEKSEIFDDQFSVERPDGSNFTLKIRSTKLEDSAMYFCASKGLGTGISGANVLTFGAGSRLTVL.

There are a few counts of this clonotype. The gene calls are TRBV20-1 and TRBJ2-2; D call uncertain. The germline V and J ends were trimmed by 6 bases and 1 base, with 12 bases remaining between them. CDR3 length: 14 amino acids. Germline V gives CDR1 DFQATT, CDR2 SNEGSKA (reference sequence). CDR3 region: CSAAPHGNTGELFF. The CDR3 DNA reads TGCAGTGCCGCCCCACACGGGAACACCGGGGAGCTGTTTTTT.

The sample holds a few counts of this clonotype. The chain carries TRBV7-2 and TRBJ2-2; no clear D gene. The germline V gene encodes CDR1 SGHTA and CDR2 FQGNSA. The CDR3 is made up of 16 amino acids. The V gene lost 2 bases and the J gene lost 0 bases, with 10 bases spanning the gap. CDR3 protein: CASSLREQTNTGELFF. CDR3 bases: TGTGCCAGCAGCTTACGAGAACAAACGAACACCGGGGAGCTGTTTTTT.

V gene TRBV6-1 combines with J gene TRBJ2-7; TRBD2 matches at 13 bases. V trimming: 6 bases; J trimming: 1 base; junction bases outside the gene matches: 6. Germline CDR1 reads MNHNS; CDR2 reads SASEGT. This CDR3 is built from 16 residues. CDR3 bases: TGTGCCAGCAGCGGACTAGCGGGAGACAAGTCCTACGAGCAGTACTTC. As protein: CASSGLAGDKSYEQYF.

This clonotype appeared a few times. The chain combines TRBV20-1 with TRBJ2-1; TRBD1 matches at 7 bases. Germline assignment: CDR1 DFQATT and CDR2 SNEGSKA (reference sequence). CDR3 length: 14 amino acids. V was clipped by 2 bases and J by 7 bases; unmatched bases: 8. CDR3 amino acids: CSARPPTGWNEQFF. CDR3 DNA: TGCAGTGCTAGACCCCCGACAGGGTGGAATGAGCAGTTCTTC.

This clonotype showed up many times. The rearrangement uses TRBV12-3 or TRBV12-4 and TRBJ1-2, with D unclear. The CDR3 totals 14 residues. Trimming removed 6 bases from V and 8 bases from J, with 19 bases in between. CDR3 sequence reads: CASSSITGPSGYTF. The DNA of the CDR3 is TGTGCCAGCAGCTCTATAACCGGACCCTCGGGCTACACCTTC.

In this sample, this clonotype turned up a few times. The chain links TRBV28 to TRBJ2-1, with D possibly TRBD1 on 7 matching bases. Germline-derived CDR1 and CDR2 are MDHEN and SYDVKM. V lost 3 bases to trimming and J lost 6 bases, with 15 bases between them. The CDR3 extends over 15 amino acids. For the CDR3, the DNA is TGTGCCAGCAGTTTCGAGGGGGCGGGGTTCAATGAGCAGTTCTTC. Its translation is CASSFEGAGFNEQFF.

The chain recombines TRBV12-5 with TRBJ1-1, with D possibly TRBD1 on 5 matching bases. Trimming removed 4 bases from V and 5 bases from J, with 17 bases in between. This CDR3 has 15 amino acids. The germline CDR1 and CDR2 sequences are LGHNT and FRNRAP. The CDR3 DNA is TGTGCTAGTGGTTCCCTGCAAACAGGCGGTACTGAAGCTTTCTTT. It yields the protein CASGSLQTGGTEAFF.

This clonotype was seen ten or more times. The chain uses TRBV5-1 and TRBJ2-3; 11 positions match TRBD2. With V trimmed by 3 bases and J by 6 bases, 3 bases remained unmatched. Germline CDR1 and CDR2: SGHRS and YFSETQ. The CDR3 spans 14 residues. The CDR3 loop is CASSSGTSGDTQYF. The CDR3 DNA sequence: TGCGCCAGCAGCTCCGGGACTAGCGGTGATACGCAGTATTTT.

J is TRBJ2-1 and V is TRBV3-1; 11 bases match TRBD2. The CDR3 is 15 amino acids. Trimming at V came to 3 bases and at J to 6 bases, leaving 4 bases not matched to a gene. Germline CDR1 is LGHDT and CDR2 is YNNKEL (reference sequence). The CDR3 sequence is CASSQGTSGINEQFF. The CDR3 DNA follows: TGTGCCAGCAGCCAGGGGACTAGCGGAATCAATGAGCAGTTCTTC.

The chain combines TRBV24-1 with TRBJ2-1; TRBD2 is a possible D gene (6 bases). The CDR3 sequence is 14 residues long. Trimming stripped 1 base from V and 10 bases from J, with 13 bases between. Per germline, CDR1 KGHDR and CDR2 SFDVKD. CDR3 sequence reads: CATSDFAGPGEQFF. CDR3 nucleotide sequence: TGTGCCACCAGTGATTTCGCGGGGCCGGGAGAGCAGTTCTTC.

The chain combines TRBV7-2 with TRBJ2-1, with TRBD1 matching 7 bases. V was clipped by 4 bases and J by 7 bases; unmatched bases: 4. The CDR3 consists of 13 residues. Germline V gene lookup returns CDR1 SGHTA and CDR2 FQGNSA. The CDR3 nucleotides are TGTGCCAGCAGCTATTTCAGGGGGAATGAGCAGTTCTTC. Residues: CASSYFRGNEQFF. The full variable domain, in which reference TRBV7-2 and TRBJ2-1 provide the parts outside the CDR3, is GAGVSQSPSNKVTEKGKDVELRCDPISGHTALYWYRQSLGQGLEFLIYFQGNSAPDKSGLPSDRFSAERTGGSVSTLTIQRTQQEDSAVYLCASSYFRGNEQFFGPGTRLTVL.

Only a few counts were recorded for this clonotype. This chain joins TRBV5-1 and TRBJ2-7, with TRBD2 identical over 8 bases. CDR1 is SGHRS, CDR2 YFSETQ, per germline. The CDR3 is 15 amino acids. Unmatched junction bases numbered 7, after V lost 5 bases and J lost 0 bases. CDR3 sequence (DNA): TGCGCCAGCAGTTCAAGCGGGGGCCCCTCCTACGAGCAGTACTTC. Translation gives CASSSSGGPSYEQYF.

The sample holds a few counts of this clonotype. J is TRBJ2-4 and V is TRBV6-5; D ambiguous. V lost 0 bases, J lost 1 base, and 16 bases lay in between. CDR3 length: 18 amino acids. Germline CDR1 is MNHEY and CDR2 is SVGAGI. CDR3 in amino acids: CASSYSSGSALAKNIQYF. The CDR3 region has the DNA TGTGCCAGCAGTTACTCCAGTGGCTCGGCCCTTGCCAAAAACATTCAGTACTTC.